The 27 T cell receptor beta chains below all came from one sample that was sequenced in a study of blood T cell repertoires in COVID-19. Clones were sequenced by immunoSEQ multiplex PCR, and TCRdb holds only the in-frame ones, with some missing. The data show 250,000 to 300,000 clones, less than 90% seen once. The specimen sequenced was peripheral blood. The source of these receptors is a man in his fifties or sixties who had recovered from COVID-19.

The rearrangement joins TRBV2 to TRBJ2-7, with 12 bases that match TRBD2. The CDR3 is 15 amino acids. Germline CDR1 is SNHLY and CDR2 is FYNNEI. V was pared by 5 bases and J by 1 base, with 3 bases of the junction left unmatched. DNA for the CDR3: TGTGCCAGCAGTCCAACTAGCGGGGGGTCCTACGAGCAGTACTTC. Translation: CASSPTSGGSYEQYF.

The chain joins TRBV18 to TRBJ2-2; tentatively, D is TRBD1 (5 bases). In germline, CDR1 is KGHSH, CDR2 LQKENI. V was trimmed by 5 bases and J by 5 bases, leaving 12 bases between them. There are 14 residues in the CDR3. CDR3 sequence (DNA): TGTGCCAGCTCAAAGGACAAACCAACCGGGGAGCTGTTTTTT. Translated, it gives CASSKDKPTGELFF.

The V gene is TRBV9, the J gene TRBJ2-2; D gene ambiguous. Germline V lookup: CDR1 SGDLS, CDR2 YYNGEE. Trimming shortened V by 0 bases and J by 5 bases, and 8 bases separated the two germline ends. The CDR3 sequence is 14 residues long. The DNA of the CDR3 is TGTGCCAGCAGCGTAGGAATAGATACCGGGGAGCTGTTTTTT. Translated: CASSVGIDTGELFF.

The chain joins TRBV19 to TRBJ2-3, with 10 positions matching TRBD1. This CDR3 has 13 residues. Germline loops: CDR1 LNHDA, CDR2 SQIVND (reference sequence). V was clipped by 8 bases and J by 4 bases; unmatched bases: 3. CDR3 region: CASRDRGSDTQYF. The CDR3 DNA reads as TGTGCCAGTCGGGACAGGGGTTCAGATACGCAGTATTTT. Variable domain in full (rest from reference TRBV19 and TRBJ2-3): DGGITQSPKYLFRKEGQNVTLSCEQNLNHDAMYWYRQDPGQGLRLIYYSQIVNDFQKGDIAEGYSVSREKKESFPLTVTSAQKNPTAFYLCASRDRGSDTQYFGPGTRLTVL.

This clone was detected once. This chain links TRBV27 with TRBJ1-2; D unresolved. This CDR3 has 12 residues. V was cut by 4 bases and J by 8 bases, with 11 bases left in between. The germline CDR1 and CDR2 sequences are MNHEY and SMNVEV (reference sequence). CDR3 loop: CASSSPPKGYTF. The CDR3 bases are TGTGCCAGCAGTTCCCCCCCTAAAGGCTACACCTTC.

CDR3 residues: CASSLGLQREAFF. The DNA for the CDR3 is TGTGCCAGCAGTTTAGGTTTACAACGTGAAGCTTTCTTT. The V gene is TRBV28, the J gene TRBJ1-1; D unresolved. Trimming pared 2 bases from V and 7 bases from J, leaving 11 bases between. Germline CDR1 reads MDHEN; CDR2 reads SYDVKM. This CDR3 region has 13 residues.

V and J are TRBV4-1 and TRBJ1-4; 7 bases map to TRBD1. Trimming removed 2 bases from V and 1 base from J; junction bases left unmatched: 4. The CDR3 has 16 amino acids. CDR1 MGHRA and CDR2 YSYEKL come from the germline V gene. This chain's CDR3 is CASSQITGVTNEKLFF. CDR3 DNA: TGCGCCAGCAGCCAAATAACAGGGGTAACTAATGAAAAACTGTTTTTT.

This chain links TRBV5-1 with TRBJ1-5, with D unresolved. This CDR3 spans 16 amino acids. V shed 2 bases and J shed 0 bases, with 12 bases lying between them. The germline V gene has CDR1 SGHRS and CDR2 YFSETQ. This chain's CDR3 is CASSFAPADSNQPQHF. The DNA for the CDR3 is TGCGCCAGCAGCTTTGCGCCGGCGGATAGCAATCAGCCCCAGCATTTT. Full variable domain (outside the CDR3, taken from reference TRBV5-1 and TRBJ1-5): KAGVTQTPRYLIKTRGQQVTLSCSPISGHRSVSWYQQTPGQGLQFLFEYFSETQRNKGNFPGRFSGRQFSNSRSEMNVSTLELGDSALYLCASSFAPADSNQPQHFGDGTRLSIL.

This clone was seen a few times. This chain joins TRBV4-1 and TRBJ1-1; TRBD1 matches 9 bases. Germline CDR1 and CDR2: MGHRA and YSYEKL. This CDR3 is built from 16 residues. V shed 2 bases, J shed 4 bases, and the junction held 8 bases outside the gene matches. The CDR3 coding sequence is TGCGCCAGCAGCCAACGCCCAAACAGGGGGCCCACTGAAGCTTTCTTT. Translation: CASSQRPNRGPTEAFF.

The chain combines TRBV14 with TRBJ2-1; 11 bases fit TRBD2. The trim removed 0 bases at V and 10 bases at J, leaving 5 bases unmatched. This CDR3 spans 15 amino acids. In germline, CDR1 is SGHDN, CDR2 FVKESK. The CDR3 here is CASSQDTSGRGEQFF. The CDR3 nucleotides are TGTGCCAGCAGCCAAGATACTAGCGGGAGAGGCGAGCAGTTCTTC.

This clone was seen a few times. V gene TRBV5-8 combines with J gene TRBJ2-1, with D perhaps matching TRBD2 (6 bases). Trimming removed 0 bases from V and 0 bases from J, with 10 bases in between. This CDR3 contains 16 residues. Germline loops: CDR1 SGHTS, CDR2 YDEGEE. In DNA form, the CDR3 reads TGTGCCAGCAGCTTGGAGGGTAGCGGCTCCTACAATGAGCAGTTCTTC. Translated: CASSLEGSGSYNEQFF.

This chain joins TRBV10-2 and TRBJ2-3; 10 nucleotides match TRBD2. Germline V lookup: CDR1 WSHSY, CDR2 SAAADI. V was pared by 4 bases and J by 3 bases, with 1 base of the junction left unmatched. The CDR3 contains 14 residues. CDR3 DNA sequence: TGCGCCAGCAGTGTTAGCGGGGGGACAGATACGCAGTATTTT. Amino acids: CASSVSGGTDTQYF.

The CDR3 DNA reads TGTGCCAGCAGTGAACGCTATGGCTACACCTTC. It codes for CASSERYGYTF. V gene TRBV6-1 combines with J gene TRBJ1-2; D call uncertain. This CDR3 has 11 residues. V lost 2 bases to trimming and J lost 4 bases, with 2 bases between them. Germline V lookup: CDR1 MNHNS, CDR2 SASEGT.

V gene TRBV18 combines with J gene TRBJ2-7; possibly TRBD2 for D (6 bases). The CDR3 loop spans 16 amino acids. The germline CDR1 and CDR2 sequences are KGHSH and LQKENI. The V end lost 5 bases, the J end lost 0 bases, and 17 bases lay between the germline ends. This chain's CDR3 is CASSEGLAGYSYEQYF. For the CDR3, the DNA is TGTGCCAGCTCAGAGGGTCTGGCGGGATACTCCTACGAGCAGTACTTC.

The chain recombines TRBV12-5 with TRBJ1-6; D remains unclear. The CDR3 length is 16 residues. Trimming shortened V by 4 bases and J by 5 bases, and 15 bases separated the two germline ends. Looked up from germline, CDR1 is LGHNT and CDR2 is FRNRAP. CDR3 nucleotides: TGTGCTAGTGGTTCGTGGTCGGTGAAGCATAATTCACCCCTCCACTTT. It is translated as CASGSWSVKHNSPLHF.

This chain connects TRBV18 to TRBJ2-2; TRBD2 agrees at 11 bases. The CDR3 consists of 16 residues. Per germline, CDR1 KGHSH and CDR2 LQKENI. V was pared by 5 bases and J by 9 bases, with 11 bases of the junction left unmatched. CDR3 sequence (DNA): TGTGCCAGCTCATTACAGGGGACTAGCGGTTCCAGGGAGCTGTTTTTT. Amino acids: CASSLQGTSGSRELFF.

The chain has TRBV15 and TRBJ1-3; TRBD1 matches 8 bases. This CDR3 is 16 amino acids long. Looked up from germline, CDR1 is LNHNV and CDR2 is YYDKDF (reference sequence). Germline trimming cut 3 bases from V and 3 bases from J; bases unmatched to any gene: 7. The CDR3 here is CATSSPGQGYGNTIYF. The CDR3 DNA is TGTGCCACCAGCAGCCCTGGACAGGGTTATGGAAACACCATATATTTT.

The V gene is TRBV24-1, the J gene TRBJ1-1; 7 bases align to TRBD1. CDR3 size: 22 residues. Per germline, CDR1 KGHDR and CDR2 SFDVKD. The J segment lost 0 bases and the V segment lost 7 bases, leaving 28 bases of the junction unmatched. The CDR3 region is CATRPSRPGQATPEGLNTEAFF. The CDR3 bases are TGTGCCACCAGACCCTCAAGGCCCGGACAGGCGACCCCAGAGGGACTGAACACTGAAGCTTTCTTT.

The chain is built from TRBV6-5 and TRBJ2-3; D not certain. V was pared by 7 bases and J by 4 bases, with 12 bases between. The CDR3 is 13 amino acids. Germline lookup yields CDR1 MNHEY and CDR2 SVGAGI. The CDR3 DNA is TGTGCCAGCAAGAAACCAGGATCAGATACGCAGTATTTT. Amino acid sequence: CASKKPGSDTQYF.

The chain employs TRBV29-1 and TRBJ2-6, with a tentative D call TRBD2 (5 bases). Trimming cost V 7 bases and J 2 bases, with 9 bases left between them. CDR3 length: 13 residues. Germline values: CDR1 SQVTM, CDR2 ANQGSEA. The CDR3 nucleotides are TGCAGCGCCGCGGGCGCTGGGGCCAACGTCCTGACTTTC. This codes for CSAAGAGANVLTF.

Remarks on this clone: Distinct nucleotide sequences in the sample also encode this CDR3. This rearrangement joins TRBV6-1 to TRBJ1-2; D possibly corresponds to TRBD1 (6 bases). Trimming removed 1 base at V and 4 bases at J, with 10 bases between. Germline V lookup: CDR1 MNHNS, CDR2 SASEGT. The CDR3 length is 14 residues. The CDR3 region is CASSEGGRGYGYTF. The CDR3 DNA follows: TGTGCCAGCAGTGAAGGTGGCAGGGGCTATGGCTACACCTTC.

The chain carries TRBV6-6 and TRBJ2-1, with 7 bases aligning to TRBD1. The V gene's germline CDR1 is MNHNY and CDR2 SVGAGI (reference sequence). This CDR3 spans 13 amino acids. The J segment lost 4 bases and the V segment lost 6 bases, leaving 3 bases of the junction unmatched. CDR3 sequence: CASSRDSYNEQFF. DNA for the CDR3: TGTGCCAGCAGCCGGGACAGTTACAATGAGCAGTTCTTC.

The chain carries TRBV9 and TRBJ1-3; a weak D match, TRBD1 (5 bases). The CDR3 length is 16 residues. Germline V gene sequence: CDR1 SGDLS, CDR2 YYNGEE. Trimming removed 3 bases at V and 4 bases at J, with 17 bases between. CDR3 nucleotides: TGTGCCAGCAGCGCCTCGTGGGGGGAAAAGGGAAACACCATATATTTT. Protein sequence: CASSASWGEKGNTIYF.

The gene calls are TRBV24-1 and TRBJ2-7, with 7 bases fitting TRBD2. V shed 5 bases and J 2 bases; nucleotides not matched to a gene: 14. CDR1 is KGHDR and CDR2 is SFDVKD in the germline V gene. The CDR3 has 17 residues. The CDR3 spells CATSAWGREGFAYEQYF. In DNA, the CDR3 is TGTGCCACCAGTGCCTGGGGCAGGGAGGGATTCGCCTACGAGCAGTACTTC.

V is TRBV6-5 and J is TRBJ2-7; D not certain. V gave up 8 bases and J gave up 3 bases, with 17 bases separating them. The germline gives CDR1 MNHEY, CDR2 SVGAGI. The CDR3 length is 14 residues. CDR3 in amino acids: CASVHRNYYYEQYF. The CDR3 DNA sequence: TGTGCCAGCGTACACCGGAACTACTACTACGAGCAGTACTTC.

The rearrangement links TRBV29-1 to TRBJ2-5; perhaps TRBD2 as D (5 bases). The ends were cut back, 6 bases at V and 2 bases at J, with 19 bases in the middle. This CDR3 has 15 amino acids. Germline V CDR1 and CDR2: SQVTM, ANQGSEA. CDR3 nucleotides: TGCAGCGTGCCCCCCATGGGCGGGTTACAAGAGACCCAGTACTTC. It yields the protein CSVPPMGGLQETQYF. Combining the CDR3 with reference TRBV29-1 and TRBJ2-5 gives the whole variable domain SAVISQKPSRDICQRGTSLTIQCQVDSQVTMMFWYRQQPGQSLTLIATANQGSEATYESGFVIDKFPISRPNLTFSTLTVSNMSPEDSSIYLCSVPPMGGLQETQYFGPGTRLLVL.

CDR3 sequence reads: CASSQASPLVSTDTQYF. The CDR3 nucleotides are TGTGCCAGCAGCCAAGCGTCCCCACTAGTGAGCACAGATACGCAGTATTTT. The V and J genes are TRBV14 and TRBJ2-3; a weak D match, TRBD2 (5 bases). The germline V and J ends were trimmed by 1 base and 0 bases, with 14 bases remaining between them. Per germline, CDR1 SGHDN and CDR2 FVKESK. The CDR3 extends over 17 amino acids.